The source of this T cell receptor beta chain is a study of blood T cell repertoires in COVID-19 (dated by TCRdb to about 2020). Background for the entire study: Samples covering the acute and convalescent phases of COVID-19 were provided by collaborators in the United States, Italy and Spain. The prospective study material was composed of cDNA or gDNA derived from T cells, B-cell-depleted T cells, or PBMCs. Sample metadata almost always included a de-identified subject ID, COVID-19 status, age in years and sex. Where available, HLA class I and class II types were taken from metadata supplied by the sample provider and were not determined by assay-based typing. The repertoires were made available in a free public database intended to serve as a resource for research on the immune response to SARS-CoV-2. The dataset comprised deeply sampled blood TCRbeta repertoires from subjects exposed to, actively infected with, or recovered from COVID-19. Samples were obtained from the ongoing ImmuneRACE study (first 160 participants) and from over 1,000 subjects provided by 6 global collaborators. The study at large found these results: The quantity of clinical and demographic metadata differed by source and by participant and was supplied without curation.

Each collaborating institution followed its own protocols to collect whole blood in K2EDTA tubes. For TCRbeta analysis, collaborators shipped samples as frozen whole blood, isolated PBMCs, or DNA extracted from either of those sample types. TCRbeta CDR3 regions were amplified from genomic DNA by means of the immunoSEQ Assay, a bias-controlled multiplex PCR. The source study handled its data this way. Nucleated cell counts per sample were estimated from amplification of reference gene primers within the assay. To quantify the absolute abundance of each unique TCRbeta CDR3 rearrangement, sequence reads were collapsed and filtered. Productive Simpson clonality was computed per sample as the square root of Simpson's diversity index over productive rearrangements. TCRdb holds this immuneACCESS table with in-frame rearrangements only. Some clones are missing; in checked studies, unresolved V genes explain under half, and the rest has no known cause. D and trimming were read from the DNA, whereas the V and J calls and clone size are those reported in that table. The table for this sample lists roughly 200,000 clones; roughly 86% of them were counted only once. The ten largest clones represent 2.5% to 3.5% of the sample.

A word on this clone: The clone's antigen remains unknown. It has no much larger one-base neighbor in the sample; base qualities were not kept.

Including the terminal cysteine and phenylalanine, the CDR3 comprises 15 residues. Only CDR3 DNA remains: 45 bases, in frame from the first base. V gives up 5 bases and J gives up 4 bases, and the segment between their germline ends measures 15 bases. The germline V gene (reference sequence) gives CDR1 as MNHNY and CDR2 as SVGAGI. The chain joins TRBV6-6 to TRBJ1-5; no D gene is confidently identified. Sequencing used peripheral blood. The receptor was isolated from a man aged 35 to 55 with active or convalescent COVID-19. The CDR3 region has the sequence CASSGGRRENQPQHF. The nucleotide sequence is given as TGTGCCAGCAGTGGAGGACGGCGAGAAAATCAGCCCCAGCATTTT.